The present T cell receptor beta chain was sequenced within a study of T cell changes during pregnancy in multiple sclerosis. V dropped 0 bases and J dropped 9 bases, with 13 bases sitting between them. This CDR3 has 14 amino acids. Germline V gene lookup returns CDR1 SGHRS and CDR2 YFSETQ. Clones were read by immunoSEQ multiplex PCR, and TCRdb kept only the in-frame ones, dropping some. The table shows around 29,000 clones, with approximately 94% occurring only once. The source is a female donor with multiple sclerosis, enrolled in a pregnancy study. The chain employs TRBV5-1 and TRBJ2-1, with D maybe TRBD2 (6 bases). Sequencing used CD4+ T cells from peripheral blood mononuclear cells, obtained in the first trimester of pregnancy. CDR3 coding DNA: TGCGCCAGCAGCTTGGCCGTCAGCGGGCGTGAGCAGTTCTTC. Its translation is CASSLAVSGREQFF.